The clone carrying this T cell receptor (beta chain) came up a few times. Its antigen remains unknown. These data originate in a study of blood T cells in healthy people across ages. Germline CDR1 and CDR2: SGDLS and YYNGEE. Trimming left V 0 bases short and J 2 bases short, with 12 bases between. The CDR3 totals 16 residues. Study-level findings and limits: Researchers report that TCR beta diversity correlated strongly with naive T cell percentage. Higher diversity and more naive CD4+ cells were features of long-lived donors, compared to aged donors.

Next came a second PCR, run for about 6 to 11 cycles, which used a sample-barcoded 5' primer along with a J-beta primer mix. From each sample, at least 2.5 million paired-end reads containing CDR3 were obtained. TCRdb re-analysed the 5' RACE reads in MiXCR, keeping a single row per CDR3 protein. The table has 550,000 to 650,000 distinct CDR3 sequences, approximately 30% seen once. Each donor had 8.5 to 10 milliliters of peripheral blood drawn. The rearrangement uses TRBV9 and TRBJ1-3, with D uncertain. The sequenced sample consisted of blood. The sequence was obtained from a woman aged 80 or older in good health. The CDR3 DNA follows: TGTGCCAGCAGCGTAGGGGGAATGAGGGCTGGAAACACCATATATTTT. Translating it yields CASSVGGMRAGNTIYF.